This paragraph covers one T cell receptor (beta chain) sequence. The antigen is undetermined. Compared with germline, one end of the junction differs, possibly owing to a read error. RNA transcripts were the source from which TCR beta CDR3 regions were amplified. The first round was an RT-PCR with HTBI primers, and the second round was a multiplex PCR. TCRdb ran MiXCR on the multiplex PCR reads and lists one entry per CDR3 protein. The data contain 900,000 to 1,200,000 distinct CDR3 sequences, about 40% of them singletons. The entry originates in a study of Graves' ophthalmopathy and Graves' hyperthyroidism. Study in general: By definition, stable hyperthyroidism involved no ophthalmopathy within 18 months of follow-up.

The CDR3 runs 14 residues. The V gene's germline CDR1 is ENHRY and CDR2 SYGVKD. Findings and limits, study-wide: Most expanded clonotypes from thyroid (those above 0.001 frequency) were also found in blood.

Specimen: peripheral blood or thyroid tissue (not recorded which). This TCR was recovered from an adult man with Graves' hyperthyroidism. This chain connects TRBV10-3 to TRBJ1-2; 8 bases agree with TRBD1. CDR3 nucleotides: TGTGCCAGCAGTCCCTCCGGACAGGGTCGTGGCTACACCTTC. Its translation is CASSPSGQGRGYTF.